This entry describes one T cell receptor beta chain. PCR employed 60 Vbeta and 13 Jbeta primers. Libraries were prepared by immunoSEQ multiplex PCR; TCRdb keeps only in-frame clonotypes and omits some of them. The sample contains some 270,000 clones, 80% of which appear only once. The data belong to a study of cytomegalovirus exposure and HLA in healthy donors. This CDR3 is built from 14 residues. Trimming removed 5 bases from V and 11 bases from J, with 21 bases in between. The germline gives CDR1 MNHNY, CDR2 SVGAGI (reference sequence). Sequences were obtained from PBMCs. The chain recombines TRBV6-6 with TRBJ1-2; a possible D gene is TRBD1 (6 bases). The TCR originated in a girl aged 2-9 years in good health and CMV-seronegative. As DNA, the CDR3 is TGTGCCAGCAGTCCCCGACAGGTTCCCCGGGCGTACACCTTC. Its translation is CASSPRQVPRAYTF.